Below are 22 T cell receptor beta chains sequenced from a single sample in a study of blood T cell repertoires in COVID-19 (dated by TCRdb to 2019 to 2021). Libraries were constructed by the immunoSEQ multiplex PCR assay. TCRdb stores this immuneACCESS table with in-frame sequences only. Part of the clones is absent; in the studies checked, under half of the shortfall reflects unresolved V genes, and no reason is known for the rest. The sample has tens of thousands of clones on record, 65% to 85% of them singletons. Together, the top ten hold about 3.2% of the sample. Specimen: peripheral blood. Receptor source: a man between 65 and 79 years old with COVID-19, enrolled during active disease.

This clone was seen only a few times. The V and J genes are TRBV18 and TRBJ1-1, with 8 bases that match TRBD1. V gave up 6 bases and J gave up 5 bases; unmatched junction bases: 14. This CDR3 has 16 amino acids. The V gene's germline CDR1 is KGHSH and CDR2 LQKENI. Here the CDR3 DNA reads TGTGCCAGCTCCCGGCCCAGTACAGGGGGAAGAACTGAAGCTTTCTTT. It specifies CASSRPSTGGRTEAFF.

The chain employs TRBV4-2 and TRBJ2-1; 8 bases are shared with TRBD2. V was pared by 0 bases and J by 10 bases, with 11 bases of the junction left unmatched. This CDR3 contains 16 residues. Germline V gene sequence: CDR1 LGHNA, CDR2 YNFKEQ. The CDR3 loop reads CASSQDVSSGRGEQFF. In DNA form, the CDR3 reads TGTGCCAGCAGCCAAGATGTCTCTAGCGGGCGGGGAGAGCAGTTCTTC.

This chain joins TRBV28 and TRBJ1-5; TRBD1 matches 7 bases. This CDR3 is built from 18 residues. Per germline, CDR1 MDHEN and CDR2 SYDVKM. The V segment lost 5 bases and the J segment 2 bases; nucleotides outside the gene matches: 15. The CDR3 reads CASSPPLGSGTGNQPQHF. CDR3 nucleotide sequence: TGTGCCAGCAGTCCCCCCCTGGGTTCCGGGACAGGCAATCAGCCCCAGCATTTT.

In DNA form, the CDR3 reads TGTGCCAGCAGTGATCCCTACGAGAGGGACAGGGACCGATATGGCTACACCTTC. Amino acid sequence: CASSDPYERDRDRYGYTF. V and J are TRBV2 and TRBJ1-2; TRBD1 matches at 9 bases. The V segment lost 3 bases and the J segment 5 bases; nucleotides outside the gene matches: 16. This CDR3 is built from 18 residues. Germline-derived CDR1 and CDR2 are SNHLY and FYNNEI.

The chain is built from TRBV25-1 and TRBJ1-1; no definite D call. Germline V gives CDR1 MGHDK, CDR2 SYGVNS. This CDR3 has 14 amino acids. The V and J ends lost 4 bases and 1 base respectively, with 10 bases between them. The CDR3 is CASSGLLRNTEAFF. CDR3 sequence (DNA): TGTGCCAGCAGTGGCCTACTTAGGAACACTGAAGCTTTCTTT.

The V and J genes are TRBV19 and TRBJ2-3, with D tentatively TRBD1 (5 bases). V shed 0 bases and J shed 4 bases, with 14 bases lying between them. CDR1 LNHDA and CDR2 SQIVND come from the germline V gene (reference sequence). The CDR3 consists of 16 residues. The CDR3 DNA follows: TGTGCCAGTAGTATAGATCTCCCAGGGTTCGCAGATACGCAGTATTTT. Translated, it gives CASSIDLPGFADTQYF.

This chain connects TRBV10-3 to TRBJ2-7; 11 bases agree with TRBD2. Germline V CDR1 and CDR2: ENHRY, SYGVKD. V lost 2 bases and J lost 5; bases outside the gene matches: 11. The length of the CDR3 is 17 residues. In nucleotides, the CDR3 is TGTGCCATCAGTGAGGCGGGACTAGCGGAGGAGGTCCACGAGCAGTACTTC. Its translation is CAISEAGLAEEVHEQYF.

This clone was recorded only once. The V call is TRBV5-4, the J call TRBJ2-5; a weak D match, TRBD2 (5 bases). V was clipped by 3 bases and J by 5 bases, with 20 bases between them. CDR1 and CDR2 from the germline V gene are SGHNT and YYREEE (reference sequence). The CDR3 extends over 16 amino acids. The CDR3, as DNA: TGTGCCAGCAGCTACACCCTAGACCAGCGAGGGGAGACCCAGTACTTC. Translating gives CASSYTLDQRGETQYF.

This chain connects TRBV11-3 to TRBJ1-1; D unclear. The CDR3 is 13 amino acids. V was cut by 1 base and J by 3 bases, with 6 bases left in between. Germline CDR1 is SGHNT and CDR2 is YENEEA. CDR3 bases: TGTGCCAGCAGCTTAGTTCGGGACACTGAAGCTTTCTTT. This gives the protein CASSLVRDTEAFF.

The V gene is TRBV19, the J gene TRBJ2-3, with 7 bases matching TRBD2. From germline, CDR1 is LNHDA and CDR2 SQIVND (reference sequence). CDR3 size: 18 residues. The V gene end was trimmed by 2 bases and the J gene end by 2 bases; junction bases not matched to a gene: 13. The CDR3 coding sequence is TGTGCCAGTAGTATATCGGCTCCTAGCGGCGATCTCACAGATACGCAGTATTTT. Translated, it gives CASSISAPSGDLTDTQYF.

The V and J genes are TRBV7-6 and TRBJ2-1, with 10 bases lining up with TRBD2. CDR1 is SGHVS and CDR2 is FNYEAQ in the germline V gene. The V and J ends lost 5 bases and 2 bases, in that order; junction bases with no gene match: 3. The CDR3 is made up of 15 amino acids. The CDR3 is CASSPAGGAYNEQFF. The CDR3 bases are TGTGCCAGCAGCCCAGCGGGAGGGGCCTACAATGAGCAGTTCTTC.

This chain connects TRBV28 to TRBJ2-3, with TRBD2 matching over 15 bases. Germline V gene data show CDR1 as MDHEN and CDR2 as SYDVKM. Losses at the gene ends were 5 bases for V and 2 bases for J; bases not matched to a gene: 2. This CDR3 has 16 residues. DNA for the CDR3: TGTGCCAGCAGTCGGACTAGCGGGAGGGCCACAGATACGCAGTATTTT. This encodes CASSRTSGRATDTQYF.

The rearrangement uses TRBV2 and TRBJ2-2; 9 nucleotides agree with TRBD1. This CDR3 region has 15 residues. Germline V lookup: CDR1 SNHLY, CDR2 FYNNEI. The ends lost 7 bases at V and 8 bases at J; junction bases unmatched: 11. For the CDR3, the DNA is TGTGCCAGCACCATACTACAGGGGGCCGGTGGGGAGCTGTTTTTT. Translated, it gives CASTILQGAGGELFF. Using reference TRBV2 and TRBJ2-2 for the parts outside the CDR3, the full variable domain is EPEVTQTPSHQVTQMGQEVILRCVPISNHLYFYWYRQILGQKVEFLVSFYNNEISEKSEIFDDQFSVERPDGSNFTLKIRSTKLEDSAMYFCASTILQGAGGELFFGEGSRLTVL.

The chain links TRBV7-2 to TRBJ1-2; D is uncertain. V was clipped by 1 base and J by 8 bases, with 8 bases between them. CDR3 length equals 12 residues. Germline V gene data show CDR1 as SGHTA and CDR2 as FQGNSA. The CDR3 region has the DNA TGTGCCAGCAGCTTAGGCAGGTCAGGCTACACCTTC. Its protein product is CASSLGRSGYTF. Full variable domain (rest looked up from reference TRBV7-2 and TRBJ1-2): GAGVSQSPSNKVTEKGKDVELRCDPISGHTALYWYRQSLGQGLEFLIYFQGNSAPDKSGLPSDRFSAERTGGSVSTLTIQRTQQEDSAVYLCASSLGRSGYTFGSGTRLTVV.

The chain uses TRBV7-9 and TRBJ2-5; TRBD1 is a possible D gene (5 bases). V was shortened by 7 bases and J by 4 bases, with 31 bases between the two germline ends. CDR1 and CDR2 (germline): SEHNR, FQNEAQ (reference sequence). This CDR3 has 19 amino acids. CDR3 region: CASTGLPPWGAPRPETQYF. For the CDR3, the DNA is TGTGCCAGCACGGGTCTTCCTCCCTGGGGCGCTCCCCGTCCAGAGACCCAGTACTTC. Variable domain in full (rest from reference TRBV7-9 and TRBJ2-5): DTGVSQNPRHKITKRGQNVTFRCDPISEHNRLYWYRQTLGQGPEFLTYFQNEAQLEKSRLLSDRFSAERPKGSFSTLEIQRTEQGDSAMYLCASTGLPPWGAPRPETQYFGPGTRLLVL.

V gene TRBV6-2 or TRBV6-3 combines with J gene TRBJ2-3, with 7 positions matching TRBD2. The germline gives CDR1 MNHEY, CDR2 SVGEGT. The CDR3 has 15 amino acids. V lost 4 bases to trimming and J lost 2 bases; unmatched junction nucleotides: 6. CDR3 coding DNA: TGTGCCAGCAGTTCCCCTAGCGGCTACACAGATACGCAGTATTTT. Residues: CASSSPSGYTDTQYF.

The CDR3 coding sequence is TGTGCCACCAGACCGGGACAGGGGGATTCGGGCAATCAGCCCCAGCATTTT. Translation gives CATRPGQGDSGNQPQHF. The chain employs TRBV15 and TRBJ1-5, with 11 positions matching TRBD1. CDR3 length equals 17 residues. The V segment lost 6 bases and the J segment 2 bases; nucleotides outside the gene matches: 9. Germline CDR1 reads LNHNV; CDR2 reads YYDKDF (reference sequence).

The chain is built from TRBV28 and TRBJ2-2, with D hard to call. Trimming removed 3 bases at V and 4 bases at J, with 9 bases between. In germline, CDR1 is MDHEN, CDR2 SYDVKM. The CDR3 runs to 14 residues. CDR3 coding DNA: TGTGCCAGCAGTTTTCGGGTCTCCACCGGGGAGCTGTTTTTT. It is translated as CASSFRVSTGELFF.

The chain combines TRBV6-5 with TRBJ1-2, with D possibly being TRBD1 (5 bases). Looked up from germline, CDR1 is MNHEY and CDR2 is SVGAGI. V lost 4 bases, J lost 4 bases, and 13 bases lay in between. The CDR3 totals 14 residues. The CDR3 bases are TGTGCCAGCAGTTTCGCCGACAGTACCTATGGCTACACCTTC. Protein sequence: CASSFADSTYGYTF.

This chain uses TRBV5-1 with TRBJ1-2, with D maybe TRBD1 (5 bases). The ends were cut back, 1 base at V and 0 bases at J, with 10 bases in the middle. CDR3 length equals 15 residues. CDR1 is SGHRS, CDR2 YFSETQ, per germline. The CDR3 protein is CASSLIPGANYGYTF. The DNA of the CDR3 is TGCGCCAGCAGCTTGATTCCGGGGGCTAACTATGGCTACACCTTC.

The chain combines TRBV5-1 with TRBJ1-5; the D gene is possibly TRBD1 (6 bases). CDR1 is SGHRS and CDR2 is YFSETQ in the germline V gene. The V gene lost 5 bases and the J gene lost 5 bases, with 14 bases spanning the gap. CDR3 length: 14 amino acids. The CDR3 loop reads CASSPTGSDQPQHF. The CDR3 region has the DNA TGCGCCAGCAGTCCAACAGGGTCTGATCAGCCCCAGCATTTT.

V gene TRBV5-4 combines with J gene TRBJ2-2; 8 nucleotides line up with TRBD2. After removal of 0 bases from V and 5 bases from J, the junction contained 3 bases not matched to a gene. CDR3 length equals 15 residues. Per the germline V gene, CDR1 is SGHNT and CDR2 is YYREEE (reference sequence). The CDR3 here is CASSLGTSRTGELFF. CDR3 DNA: TGTGCCAGCAGCTTGGGGACTAGCCGGACCGGGGAGCTGTTTTTT.